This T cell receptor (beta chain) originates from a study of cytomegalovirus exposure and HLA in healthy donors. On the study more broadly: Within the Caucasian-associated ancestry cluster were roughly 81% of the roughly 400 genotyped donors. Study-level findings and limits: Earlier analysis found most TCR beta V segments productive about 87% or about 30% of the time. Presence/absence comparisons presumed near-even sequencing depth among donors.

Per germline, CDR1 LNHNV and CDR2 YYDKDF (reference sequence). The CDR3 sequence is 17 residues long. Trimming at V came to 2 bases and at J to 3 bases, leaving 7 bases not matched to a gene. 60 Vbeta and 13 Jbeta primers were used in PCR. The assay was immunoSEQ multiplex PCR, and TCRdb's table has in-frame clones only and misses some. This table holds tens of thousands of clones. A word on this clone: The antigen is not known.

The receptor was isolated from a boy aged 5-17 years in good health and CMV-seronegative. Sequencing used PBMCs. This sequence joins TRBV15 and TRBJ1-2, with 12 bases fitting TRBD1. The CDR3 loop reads CATSRTGTGGRDYGYTF. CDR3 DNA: TGTGCCACCAGCAGAACCGGGACAGGGGGCAGGGACTATGGCTACACCTTC. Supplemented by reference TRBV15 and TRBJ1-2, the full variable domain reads DAMVIQNPRYQVTQFGKPVTLSCSQTLNHNVMYWYQQKSSQAPKLLFHYYDKDFNNEADTPDNFQSRRPNTSFCFLDIRSPGLGDTAMYLCATSRTGTGGRDYGYTFGSGTRLTVV.